This is a list of T cell receptor beta chains from one sample in a study of T cells of healthy individuals. Via MiXCR, TCRdb re-called the 5' RACE reads, giving one row per CDR3 protein. This sample has 60,000 to 75,000 distinct CDR3 sequences, with roughly 17% found just once. These receptors all come from a human donor in good health. The CDR3 runs from the conserved cysteine through the conserved F or W. Fields, in order: J gene, V gene, clone size, D gene, CDR3 DNA, CDR3 protein. D genes are given only for firm matches. Some rows mark clone size as missing; the rest say once, few, many or name a class of expanded clone.

J: TRBJ1-5; V: TRBV20-1; size: many; D: TRBD1; DNA: TGCAGTGCAAGGCGCCACCAGGGGGCGAGCAATCAGCCCCAGCATTTT; CDR3: CSARRHQGASNQPQHF
J: TRBJ2-2; V: TRBV27; size: NA; D: TRBD2; DNA: TGTGCCAGCAGTTTTTCACTAGCGGGGGGGACCGGGGAGCTGTTTTTT; CDR3: CASSFSLAGGTGELFF
J: TRBJ2-5; V: TRBV7-3; size: few; D: TRBD1; DNA: TGTGCCAGCAGCTTAATGGGGACAGGGGGGGAGACCCAGTACTTC; CDR3: CASSLMGTGGETQYF
J: TRBJ2-5; V: TRBV30; size: few; D: TRBD2; DNA: TGTGCCGGTAGGGGAGGGGTTGAGACCCAGTACTTC; CDR3: CAGRGGVETQYF
J: TRBJ1-2; V: TRBV3-1; size: few; D: TRBD1; DNA: TGTGCCAGCAGCCCCGACGCGGCAGGGGGATTTTATGGCTACACCTTC; CDR3: CASSPDAAGGFYGYTF
J: TRBJ2-1; V: TRBV7-2; size: many; D: NA; DNA: TGTGCCAGCAGCTTAGGACTCACCACCTCTTATGAGCAGTTCTTC; CDR3: CASSLGLTTSYEQFF
J: TRBJ2-5; V: TRBV20-1; size: few; D: NA; DNA: TGCAGTGCCAAGACTCTGGTAGGGCAAGAGACCCAGTACTTC; CDR3: CSAKTLVGQETQYF
J: TRBJ2-1; V: TRBV7-2; size: NA; D: TRBD2; DNA: TGTGCCAGCAGCTTAGTTGCTAGCGGGGTCGGGGTCTCCTACAATGAGCAGTTCTTC; CDR3: CASSLVASGVGVSYNEQFF
J: TRBJ2-7; V: TRBV9; size: many; D: NA; DNA: TGTGCCAGCAGCGTAGTGGGGGACAACTCCTACGAGCAGTACTTC; CDR3: CASSVVGDNSYEQYF
J: TRBJ1-4; V: TRBV12-3/TRBV12-4; size: NA; D: NA; DNA: TGTGCCAGCAGTTTCGGGACCACCCCGGGAAAACTGTTTTTT; CDR3: CASSFGTTPGKLFF
J: TRBJ2-3; V: TRBV29-1; size: NA; D: NA; DNA: TGCAGCGTTGGGCGCAGCGGACCTACAGATACGCAGTATTTT; CDR3: CSVGRSGPTDTQYF
J: TRBJ1-6; V: TRBV6-2/TRBV6-3; size: NA; D: TRBD1; DNA: TGTGCCAGCGGACAGGGAACTTCACCCCTCCACTTT; CDR3: CASGQGTSPLHF
J: TRBJ2-2; V: TRBV5-1; size: few; D: TRBD1; DNA: TGCGCCAGCAGCCGGGACAGGCCAACCGGGGAGCTGTTTTTT; CDR3: CASSRDRPTGELFF
J: TRBJ2-1; V: TRBV7-3; size: NA; D: TRBD2; DNA: TGTGCCAGCAGCTTAGGGAGCGGGGGGAAACAATTTGAGCAGTTCTTC; CDR3: CASSLGSGGKQFEQFF
J: TRBJ2-1; V: TRBV29-1; size: many; D: TRBD2; DNA: TGCAGCGTGCGACTAGCGGGAGGGCACAATGAGCAGTTCTTC; CDR3: CSVRLAGGHNEQFF
J: TRBJ2-2; V: TRBV3-1; size: NA; D: NA; DNA: TGTGCCAGCAGCCAGGGGGGACGGGACACCGGGGAGCTGTTTTTT; CDR3: CASSQGGRDTGELFF
J: TRBJ1-1; V: TRBV9; size: few; D: NA; DNA: TGTGCCAGCAGCGTAGGGGTTTGGGAGAGAGAGACTGAAGCTTTCTTT; CDR3: CASSVGVWERETEAFF
J: TRBJ2-3; V: TRBV5-6; size: many; D: NA; DNA: TGTGCCAGCAGCTTGGTTGTAGCGAGCACAGATACGCAGTATTTT; CDR3: CASSLVVASTDTQYF
J: TRBJ2-1; V: TRBV28; size: NA; D: NA; DNA: TGTGTCAGCACCCCGGACCGAGGAAAGTTCAATGAGCAGTTCTTC; CDR3: CVSTPDRGKFNEQFF
J: TRBJ2-5; V: TRBV10-2; size: few; D: NA; DNA: TGCGCCAGCAGGGTAGGGGGAGAGACCCAGTACTTC; CDR3: CASRVGGETQYF
J: TRBJ2-1; V: TRBV3-1; size: NA; D: TRBD2; DNA: TGTGCCAGCAGCCGAGGGACTAGCTCGGGGAATGAGCAGTTCTTC; CDR3: CASSRGTSSGNEQFF
J: TRBJ2-1; V: TRBV7-2; size: many; D: TRBD2; DNA: TGTGCCAGCACCTTATTGCGGGAGGCCTACAATGAGCAGTTCTTC; CDR3: CASTLLREAYNEQFF
J: TRBJ2-5; V: TRBV25-1; size: NA; D: TRBD1; DNA: TGTGCCAGCAGTGAACAACTCCCGGGACAGGTCCCTTGGGAGACCCAGTACTTC; CDR3: CASSEQLPGQVPWETQYF
J: TRBJ1-1; V: TRBV6-5; size: medium-sized; D: TRBD1; DNA: TGTGCCAGCAGCCGACAGGGGACTGAAGCTTTCTTT; CDR3: CASSRQGTEAFF
J: TRBJ2-3; V: TRBV4-2; size: few; D: TRBD2; DNA: TGTGCCAGCAGCGCCGGGGGGGACACAGATACGCAGTATTTT; CDR3: CASSAGGDTDTQYF
J: TRBJ1-1; V: TRBV11-2; size: NA; D: TRBD1; DNA: TGTGCCAGCAGCGCCTGGACAGGGTTGAACACTGAAGCTTTCTTT; CDR3: CASSAWTGLNTEAFF
J: TRBJ2-1; V: TRBV27; size: many; D: TRBD2; DNA: TGTGCCAGCATTGGAACTAGCGGCCTCAGCTCCTACAATGAGCAGTTCTTC; CDR3: CASIGTSGLSSYNEQFF
J: TRBJ1-5; V: TRBV12-3/TRBV12-4; size: NA; D: NA; DNA: TGTGCCAGCAGCCAAGGAAATCAGCCCCAGCATTTT; CDR3: CASSQGNQPQHF
J: TRBJ2-5; V: TRBV3-1; size: many; D: NA; DNA: TGTGCCAGCAGCCAAATGGCGACCGGTGGGGGGACCCAGTACTTC; CDR3: CASSQMATGGGTQYF
J: TRBJ2-3; V: TRBV14; size: few; D: NA; DNA: TGTGCCAGCAGCCAAGCCAACGTCTTGAATACGCAGTATTTT; CDR3: CASSQANVLNTQYF
J: TRBJ1-6; V: TRBV20-1; size: few; D: NA; DNA: TGCAGTGCTAGTGGCCAGGGTTTTTCACCCCTCCACTTT; CDR3: CSASGQGFSPLHF